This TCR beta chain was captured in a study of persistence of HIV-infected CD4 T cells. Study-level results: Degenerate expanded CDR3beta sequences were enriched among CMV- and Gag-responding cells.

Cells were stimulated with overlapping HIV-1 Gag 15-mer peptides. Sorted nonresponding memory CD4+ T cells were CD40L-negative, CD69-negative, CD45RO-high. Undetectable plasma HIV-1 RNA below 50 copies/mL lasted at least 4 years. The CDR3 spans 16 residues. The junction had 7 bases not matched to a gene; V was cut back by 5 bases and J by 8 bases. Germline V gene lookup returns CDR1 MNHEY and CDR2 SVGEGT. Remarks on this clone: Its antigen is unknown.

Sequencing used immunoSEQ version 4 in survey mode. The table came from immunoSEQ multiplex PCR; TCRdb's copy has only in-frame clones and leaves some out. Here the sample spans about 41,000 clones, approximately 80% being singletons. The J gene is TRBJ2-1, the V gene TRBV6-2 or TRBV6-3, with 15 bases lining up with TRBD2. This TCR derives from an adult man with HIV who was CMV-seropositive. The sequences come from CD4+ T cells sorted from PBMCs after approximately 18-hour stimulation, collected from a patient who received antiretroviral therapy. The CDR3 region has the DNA TGTGCCAGCAGTCGCGGGACTAGCGGGAGGTTTGATGAGCAGTTCTTC. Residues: CASSRGTSGRFDEQFF.